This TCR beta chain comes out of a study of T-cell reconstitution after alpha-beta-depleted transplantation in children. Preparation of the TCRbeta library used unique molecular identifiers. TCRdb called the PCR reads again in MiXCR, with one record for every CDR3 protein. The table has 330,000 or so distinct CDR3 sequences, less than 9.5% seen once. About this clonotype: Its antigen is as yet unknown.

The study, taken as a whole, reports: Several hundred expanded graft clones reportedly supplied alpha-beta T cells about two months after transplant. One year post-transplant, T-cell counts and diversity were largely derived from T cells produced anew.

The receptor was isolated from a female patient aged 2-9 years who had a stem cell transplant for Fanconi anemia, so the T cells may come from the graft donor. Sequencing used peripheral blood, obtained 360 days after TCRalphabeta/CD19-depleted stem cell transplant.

The chain's CDR3 is CASSKDRGLENIQYF. The CDR3 DNA sequence: TGTGCCAGCAGCAAAGACAGGGGGCTTGAAAACATTCAGTACTTC. The chain is built from TRBV7-8 and TRBJ2-4, with 10 bases aligning to TRBD1. Germline V gene lookup returns CDR1 SGHVS and CDR2 FQNEAQ. This CDR3 region has 15 residues. V was pared by 5 bases and J by 5 bases, with 6 bases of the junction left unmatched.